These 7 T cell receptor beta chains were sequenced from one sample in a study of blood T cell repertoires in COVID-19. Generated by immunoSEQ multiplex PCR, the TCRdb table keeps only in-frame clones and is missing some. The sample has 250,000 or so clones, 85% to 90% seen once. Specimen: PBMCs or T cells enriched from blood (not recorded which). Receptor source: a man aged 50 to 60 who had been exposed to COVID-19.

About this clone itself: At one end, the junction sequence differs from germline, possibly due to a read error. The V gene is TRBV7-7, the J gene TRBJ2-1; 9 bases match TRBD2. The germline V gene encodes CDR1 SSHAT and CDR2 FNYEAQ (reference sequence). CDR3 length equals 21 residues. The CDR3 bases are TGTGCTAGCAGCCGCGGGGGGGGTTCTCGAGTCGGGCTAGCGGGTTACAATGAGCAGTTCTTC. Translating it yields CASSRGGGSRVGLAGYNEQFF.

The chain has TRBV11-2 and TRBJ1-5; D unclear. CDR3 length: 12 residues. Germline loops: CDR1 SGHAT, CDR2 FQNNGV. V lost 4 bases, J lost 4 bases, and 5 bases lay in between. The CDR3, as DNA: TGTGCCAGCAGCTCGTTTAATCAGCCCCAGCATTTT. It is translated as CASSSFNQPQHF.

The DNA for the CDR3 is TGTGCCACCAGCAGGGGACAGAAAGAGACCCAGTACTTC. Protein: CATSRGQKETQYF. V is TRBV15 and J is TRBJ2-5; 7 nucleotides line up with TRBD1. V trimming: 3 bases; J trimming: 3 bases; junction bases outside the gene matches: 1. Germline-derived CDR1 and CDR2 are LNHNV and YYDKDF (reference sequence). The CDR3 is 13 amino acids.

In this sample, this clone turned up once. CDR3 bases: TGTGCCAGCAGCGGGGCGACAGGGGGCGGTAATAATTCACCCCTCCACTTT. Translation gives CASSGATGGGNNSPLHF. The chain has TRBV9 and TRBJ1-6; 10 bases match TRBD1. The trim removed 3 bases at V and 5 bases at J, leaving 8 bases unmatched. Germline V gene lookup returns CDR1 SGDLS and CDR2 YYNGEE. The CDR3 is 17 amino acids.

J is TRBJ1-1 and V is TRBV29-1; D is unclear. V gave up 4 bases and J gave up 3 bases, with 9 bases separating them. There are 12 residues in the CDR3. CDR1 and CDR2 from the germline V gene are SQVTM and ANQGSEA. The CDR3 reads CSVGGGYTEAFF. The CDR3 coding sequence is TGCAGCGTTGGAGGCGGATACACTGAAGCTTTCTTT.

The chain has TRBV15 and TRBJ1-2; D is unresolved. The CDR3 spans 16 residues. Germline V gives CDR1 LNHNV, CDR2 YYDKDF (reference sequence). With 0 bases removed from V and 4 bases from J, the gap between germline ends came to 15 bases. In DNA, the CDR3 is TGTGCCACCAGCAGAGATAGGCATAACCTAGGCTATGGCTACACCTTC. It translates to CATSRDRHNLGYGYTF. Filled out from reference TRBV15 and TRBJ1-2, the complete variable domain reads DAMVIQNPRYQVTQFGKPVTLSCSQTLNHNVMYWYQQKSSQAPKLLFHYYDKDFNNEADTPDNFQSRRPNTSFCFLDIRSPGLGDTAMYLCATSRDRHNLGYGYTFGSGTRLTVV.

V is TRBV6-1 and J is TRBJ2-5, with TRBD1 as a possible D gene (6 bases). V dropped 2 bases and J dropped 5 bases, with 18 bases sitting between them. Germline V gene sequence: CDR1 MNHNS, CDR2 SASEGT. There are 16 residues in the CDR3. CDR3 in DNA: TGTGCCAGCAGTGAAATGGGGGCGAGGCTCGAGGAGACCCAGTACTTC. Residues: CASSEMGARLEETQYF.